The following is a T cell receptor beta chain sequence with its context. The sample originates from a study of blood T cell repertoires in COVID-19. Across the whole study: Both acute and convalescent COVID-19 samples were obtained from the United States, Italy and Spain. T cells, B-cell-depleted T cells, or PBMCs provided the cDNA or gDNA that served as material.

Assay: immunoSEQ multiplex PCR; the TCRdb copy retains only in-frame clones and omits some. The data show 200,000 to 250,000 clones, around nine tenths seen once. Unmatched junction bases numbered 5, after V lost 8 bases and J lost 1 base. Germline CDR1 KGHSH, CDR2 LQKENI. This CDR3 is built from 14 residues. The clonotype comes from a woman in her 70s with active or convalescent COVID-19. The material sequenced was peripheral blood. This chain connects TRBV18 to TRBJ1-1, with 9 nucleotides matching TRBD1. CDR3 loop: CASTEQGANTEAFF. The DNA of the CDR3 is TGTGCCAGCACGGAACAGGGGGCGAACACTGAAGCTTTCTTT.